Sequencing of this TCR beta chain was carried out in a study of neurological immune-mediated disorders. Unsorted libraries were derived from 2 million PBMCs stored at -80 C. One entry per CDR3 protein results from TCRdb running MiXCR on the 5' RACE reads. The profile shows 50,000 to 60,000 distinct CDR3 sequences, over 15% of them singletons. CDR3 length equals 15 residues. Per the germline V gene, CDR1 is LGHDT and CDR2 is YNNKEL (reference sequence). The V gene lost 4 bases and the J gene lost 3 bases, with 12 bases spanning the gap. The rearrangement links TRBV3-1 to TRBJ1-4; D uncertain. Specimen: PBMCs. The receptor was derived from a man in his fifties or sixties in good health. The CDR3 DNA sequence: TGTGCCAGCAGCCCCCGGGAGGGAGCTAATGAAAAACTGTTTTTT. The encoded protein is CASSPREGANEKLFF.